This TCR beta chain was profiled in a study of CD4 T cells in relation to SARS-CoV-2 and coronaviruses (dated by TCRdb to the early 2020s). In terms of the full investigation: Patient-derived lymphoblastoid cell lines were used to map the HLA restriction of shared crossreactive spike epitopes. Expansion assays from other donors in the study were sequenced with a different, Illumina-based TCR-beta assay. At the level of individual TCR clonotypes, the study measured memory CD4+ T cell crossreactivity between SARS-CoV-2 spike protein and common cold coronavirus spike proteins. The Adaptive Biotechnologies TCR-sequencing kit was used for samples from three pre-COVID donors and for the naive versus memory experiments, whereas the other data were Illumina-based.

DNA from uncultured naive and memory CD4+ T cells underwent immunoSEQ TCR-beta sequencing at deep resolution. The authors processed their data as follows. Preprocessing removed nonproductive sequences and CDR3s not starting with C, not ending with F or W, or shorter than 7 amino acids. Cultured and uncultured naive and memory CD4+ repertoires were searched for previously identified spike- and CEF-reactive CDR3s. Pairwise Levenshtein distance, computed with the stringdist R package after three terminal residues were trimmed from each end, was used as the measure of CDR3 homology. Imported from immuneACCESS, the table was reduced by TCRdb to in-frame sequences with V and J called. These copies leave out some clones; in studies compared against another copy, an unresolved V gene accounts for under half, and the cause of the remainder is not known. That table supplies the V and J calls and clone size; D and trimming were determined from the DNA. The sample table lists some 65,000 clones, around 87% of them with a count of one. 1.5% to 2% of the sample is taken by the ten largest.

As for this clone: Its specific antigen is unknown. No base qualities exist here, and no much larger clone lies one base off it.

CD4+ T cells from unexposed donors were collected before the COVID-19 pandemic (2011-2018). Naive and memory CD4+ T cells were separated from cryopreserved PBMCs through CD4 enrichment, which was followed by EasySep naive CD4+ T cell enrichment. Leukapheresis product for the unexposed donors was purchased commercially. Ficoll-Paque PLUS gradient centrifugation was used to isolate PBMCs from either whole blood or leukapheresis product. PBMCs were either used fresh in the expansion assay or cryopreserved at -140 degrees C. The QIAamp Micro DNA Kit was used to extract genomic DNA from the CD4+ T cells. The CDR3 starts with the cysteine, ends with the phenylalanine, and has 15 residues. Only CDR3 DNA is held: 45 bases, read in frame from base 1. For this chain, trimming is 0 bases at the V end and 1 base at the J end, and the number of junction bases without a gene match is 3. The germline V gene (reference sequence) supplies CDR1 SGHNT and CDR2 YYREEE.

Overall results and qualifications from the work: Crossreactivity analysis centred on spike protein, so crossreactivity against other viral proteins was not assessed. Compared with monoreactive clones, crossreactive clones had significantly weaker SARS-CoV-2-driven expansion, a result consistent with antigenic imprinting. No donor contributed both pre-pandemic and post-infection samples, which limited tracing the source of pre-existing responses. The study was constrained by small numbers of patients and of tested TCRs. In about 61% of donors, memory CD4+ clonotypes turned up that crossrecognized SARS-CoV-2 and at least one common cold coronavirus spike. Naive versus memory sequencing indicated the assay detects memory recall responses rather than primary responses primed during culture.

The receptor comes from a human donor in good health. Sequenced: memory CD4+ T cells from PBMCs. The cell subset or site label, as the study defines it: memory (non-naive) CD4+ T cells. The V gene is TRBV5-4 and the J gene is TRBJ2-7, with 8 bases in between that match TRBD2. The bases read TGTGCCAGCAGCTTGGCCGGGACTAGATCCTACGAGCAGTACTTC. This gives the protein CASSLAGTRSYEQYF. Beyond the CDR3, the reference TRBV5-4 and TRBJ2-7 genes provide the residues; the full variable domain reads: ETGVTQSPTHLIKTRGQQVTLRCSSQSGHNTVSWYQQALGQGPQFIFQYYREEENGRGNFPPRFSGLQFPNYSSELNVNALELDDSALYLCASSLAGTRSYEQYFGPGTRLTVT.